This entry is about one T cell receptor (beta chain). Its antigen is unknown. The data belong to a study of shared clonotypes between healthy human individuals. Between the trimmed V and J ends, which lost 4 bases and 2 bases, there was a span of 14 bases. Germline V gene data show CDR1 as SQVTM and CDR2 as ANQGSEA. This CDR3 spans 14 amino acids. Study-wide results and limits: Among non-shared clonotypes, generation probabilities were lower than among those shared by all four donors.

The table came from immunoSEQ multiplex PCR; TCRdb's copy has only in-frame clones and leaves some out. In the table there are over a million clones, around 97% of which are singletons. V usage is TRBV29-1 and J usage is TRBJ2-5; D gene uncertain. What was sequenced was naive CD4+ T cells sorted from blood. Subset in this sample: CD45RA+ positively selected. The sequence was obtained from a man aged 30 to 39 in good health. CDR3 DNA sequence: TGCAGCGTTGCACCCCGGCTGGTACAAGAGACCCAGTACTTC. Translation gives CSVAPRLVQETQYF.